This T cell receptor (beta chain) derives from a study of OX40 agonist ivuxolimab in advanced cancers. Study-wide findings and caveats: There were, on average, more expanded clones in CD8+ T cells than in CD4+.

Remarks on this clone: Its specificity is unknown.

The CDR3 is 12 amino acids. Germline V gene sequence: CDR1 SNHLY, CDR2 FYNNEI. The repertoire was sequenced with immunoSEQ multiplex PCR; TCRdb's copy has only in-frame clones and lacks some. Found here are about 19,000 clones, 85% to 90% of them singletons; the top ten hold 50% to 65%. The clonotype was recovered from an adult with an advanced solid tumor such as melanoma, head and neck, liver or kidney cancer. The V call is TRBV2, the J call TRBJ2-5, with D possibly being TRBD1 (6 bases). Judging by the DNA end, TRBJ2-7 fits better; the J call may be wrong. The input for sequencing was CD4+ or CD8+ T cells sorted from blood, taken in a trial of the OX40 agonist ivuxolimab. CDR3 DNA sequence: TGTGCTTTCAGGGGCGGGTTTTACGAGCAGTACTTC. Translated, it gives CAFRGGFYEQYF.